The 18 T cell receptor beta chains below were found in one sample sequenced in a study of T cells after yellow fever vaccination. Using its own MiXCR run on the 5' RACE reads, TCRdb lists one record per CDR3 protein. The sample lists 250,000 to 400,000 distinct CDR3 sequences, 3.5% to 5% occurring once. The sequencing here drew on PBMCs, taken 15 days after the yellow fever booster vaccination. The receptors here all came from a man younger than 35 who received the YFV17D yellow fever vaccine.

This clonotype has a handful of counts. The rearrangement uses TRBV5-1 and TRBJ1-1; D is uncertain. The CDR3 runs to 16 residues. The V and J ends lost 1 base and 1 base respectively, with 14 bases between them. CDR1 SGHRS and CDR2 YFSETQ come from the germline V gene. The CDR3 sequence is CASSLFSQVTNTEAFF. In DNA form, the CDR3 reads TGCGCCAGCAGCTTGTTTTCCCAGGTAACGAACACTGAAGCTTTCTTT.

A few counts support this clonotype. The CDR3 reads CASTSIGGTEAFF. The CDR3 DNA follows: TGTGCCAGCACCTCCATCGGGGGCACTGAAGCTTTCTTT. The rearrangement joins TRBV6-2 or TRBV6-3 to TRBJ1-1; possibly TRBD1 for D (5 bases). The CDR3 has 13 amino acids. V was cut by 7 bases and J by 4 bases, with 13 bases left in between. Germline CDR1 MNHEY, CDR2 SVGEGT.

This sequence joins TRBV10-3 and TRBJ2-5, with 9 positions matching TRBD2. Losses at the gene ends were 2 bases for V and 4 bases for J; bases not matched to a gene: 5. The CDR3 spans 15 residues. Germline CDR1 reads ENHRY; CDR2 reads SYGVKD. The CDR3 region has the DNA TGTGCCATCAGTGAGCTGCGGGGGGGCGGAGAGACCCAGTACTTC. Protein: CAISELRGGGETQYF.

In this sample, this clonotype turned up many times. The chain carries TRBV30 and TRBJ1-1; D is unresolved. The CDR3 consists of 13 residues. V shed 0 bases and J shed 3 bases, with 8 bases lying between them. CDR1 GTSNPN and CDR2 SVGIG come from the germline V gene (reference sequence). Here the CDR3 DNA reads TGTGCCTGGAGTGTTCCGGGGTACACTGAAGCTTTCTTT. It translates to CAWSVPGYTEAFF.

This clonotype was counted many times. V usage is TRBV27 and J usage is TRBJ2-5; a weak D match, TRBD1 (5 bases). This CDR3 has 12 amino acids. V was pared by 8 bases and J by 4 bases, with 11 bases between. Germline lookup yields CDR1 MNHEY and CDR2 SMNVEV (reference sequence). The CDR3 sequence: CASQGVGETQYF. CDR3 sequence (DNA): TGTGCCAGCCAAGGGGTAGGAGAGACCCAGTACTTC.

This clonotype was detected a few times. The CDR3 region is CASRSQGAGNTIYF. CDR3 DNA: TGTGCCAGCAGAAGCCAGGGGGCTGGAAACACCATATATTTT. The J gene is TRBJ1-3, the V gene TRBV6-6; 7 positions match TRBD1. Trimming cost V 6 bases and J 2 bases; bases outside gene matches: 4. From germline, CDR1 is MNHNY and CDR2 SVGAGI (reference sequence). The CDR3 totals 14 residues.

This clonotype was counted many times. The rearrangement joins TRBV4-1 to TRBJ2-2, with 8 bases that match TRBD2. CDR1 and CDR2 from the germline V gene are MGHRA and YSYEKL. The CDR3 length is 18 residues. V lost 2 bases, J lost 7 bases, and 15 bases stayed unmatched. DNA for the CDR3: TGCGCCAGCAGCCAAAGTAGTCTATTTAGCGGGGATATCGGGGAGCTGTTTTTT. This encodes CASSQSSLFSGDIGELFF.

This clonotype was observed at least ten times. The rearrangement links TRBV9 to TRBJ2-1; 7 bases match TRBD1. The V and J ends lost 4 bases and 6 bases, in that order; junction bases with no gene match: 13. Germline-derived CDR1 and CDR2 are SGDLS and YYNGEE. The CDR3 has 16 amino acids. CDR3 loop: CASSLSGGRIGNEQFF. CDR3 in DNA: TGTGCCAGCAGCTTATCAGGGGGTAGGATTGGCAATGAGCAGTTCTTC.

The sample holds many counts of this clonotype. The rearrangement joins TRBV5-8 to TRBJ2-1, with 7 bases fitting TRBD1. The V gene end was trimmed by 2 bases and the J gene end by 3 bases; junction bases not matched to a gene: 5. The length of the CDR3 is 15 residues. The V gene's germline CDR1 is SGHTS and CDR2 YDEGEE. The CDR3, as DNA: TGTGCCAGCAGCTTCGAAGGGACAGACTACAATGAGCAGTTCTTC. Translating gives CASSFEGTDYNEQFF.

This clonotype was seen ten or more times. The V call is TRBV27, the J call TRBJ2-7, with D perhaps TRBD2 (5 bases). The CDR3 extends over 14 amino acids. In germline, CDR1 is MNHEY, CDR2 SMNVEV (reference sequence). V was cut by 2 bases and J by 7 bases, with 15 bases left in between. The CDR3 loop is CASSLAGVATEQYF. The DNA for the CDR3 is TGTGCCAGCAGTTTAGCCGGGGTGGCTACAGAGCAGTACTTC.

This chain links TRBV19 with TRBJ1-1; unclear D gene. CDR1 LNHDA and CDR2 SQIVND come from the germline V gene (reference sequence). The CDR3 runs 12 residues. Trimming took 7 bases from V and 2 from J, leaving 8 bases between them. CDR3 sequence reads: CASNDRNTEAFF. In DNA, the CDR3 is TGTGCCAGTAACGATCGTAACACTGAAGCTTTCTTT. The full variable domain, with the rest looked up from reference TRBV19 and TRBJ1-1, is DGGITQSPKYLFRKEGQNVTLSCEQNLNHDAMYWYRQDPGQGLRLIYYSQIVNDFQKGDIAEGYSVSREKKESFPLTVTSAQKNPTAFYLCASNDRNTEAFFGQGTRLTVV.

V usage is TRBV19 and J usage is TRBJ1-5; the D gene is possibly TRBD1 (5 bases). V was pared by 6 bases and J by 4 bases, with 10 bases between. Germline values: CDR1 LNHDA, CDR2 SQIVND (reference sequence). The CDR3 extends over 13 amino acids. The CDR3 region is CASSPTENQPQHF. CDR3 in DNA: TGTGCCAGTAGCCCGACAGAGAATCAGCCCCAGCATTTT.

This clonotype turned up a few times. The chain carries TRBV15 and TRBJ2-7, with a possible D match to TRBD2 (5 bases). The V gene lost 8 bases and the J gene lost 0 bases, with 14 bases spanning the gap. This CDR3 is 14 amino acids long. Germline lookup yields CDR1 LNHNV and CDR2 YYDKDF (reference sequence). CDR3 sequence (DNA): TGTGCCACCTACCCGGGTGAGGGCTCCTACGAGCAGTACGTC. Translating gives CATYPGEGSYEQYV.

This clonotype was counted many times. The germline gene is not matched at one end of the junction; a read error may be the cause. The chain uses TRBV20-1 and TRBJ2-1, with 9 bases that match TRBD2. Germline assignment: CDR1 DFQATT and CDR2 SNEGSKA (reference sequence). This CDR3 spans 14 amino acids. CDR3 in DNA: TGCAGTGCCAGAGCGGGGGGCCCCTACAATGAGCAGTTCTTC. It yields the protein CSARAGGPYNEQFF.

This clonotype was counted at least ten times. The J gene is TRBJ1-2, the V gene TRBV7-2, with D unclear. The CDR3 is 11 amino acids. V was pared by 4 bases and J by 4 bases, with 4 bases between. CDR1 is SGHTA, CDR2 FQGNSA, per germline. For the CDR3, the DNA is TGTGCCAGCAGCTCCACCTATGGCTACACCTTC. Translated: CASSSTYGYTF.

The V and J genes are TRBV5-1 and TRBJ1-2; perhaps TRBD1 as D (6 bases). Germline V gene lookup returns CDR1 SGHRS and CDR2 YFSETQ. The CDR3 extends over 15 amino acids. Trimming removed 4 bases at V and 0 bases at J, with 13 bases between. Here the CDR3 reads CASSPRTDPNYGYTF. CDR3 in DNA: TGCGCCAGCAGCCCAAGGACAGATCCTAACTATGGCTACACCTTC.

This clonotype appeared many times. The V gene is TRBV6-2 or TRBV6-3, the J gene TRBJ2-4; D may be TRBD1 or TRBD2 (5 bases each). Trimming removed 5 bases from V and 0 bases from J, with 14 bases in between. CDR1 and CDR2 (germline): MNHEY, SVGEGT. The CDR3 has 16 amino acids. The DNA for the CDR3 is TGTGCCAGCAGTCCTATAGGGGAGAGAGCCAAAAACATTCAGTACTTC. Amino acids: CASSPIGERAKNIQYF.

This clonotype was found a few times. Here the CDR3 DNA reads TGCAGCGTTGCTCGCGGGCGAGGGGAGACCCAGTACTTC. Protein: CSVARGRGETQYF. The chain employs TRBV29-1 and TRBJ2-5, with D possibly TRBD2 on 5 matching bases. This CDR3 comprises 13 residues. In germline, CDR1 is SQVTM, CDR2 ANQGSEA. V dropped 4 bases and J dropped 5 bases, with 14 bases sitting between them.